This TCR beta chain was recovered during a study of control samples from healthy donors and cancer patients. Trimming stripped 6 bases from V and 6 bases from J, with 21 bases between. CDR1 is MDHEN, CDR2 SYDVKM, per germline. The CDR3 sequence is 16 residues long. Generated by immunoSEQ multiplex PCR, the TCRdb table keeps only in-frame clones and is missing some. The table includes around 120,000 clones, more than 85% detected once. This clone was detected only a few times. Sequences were obtained from blood. The chain joins TRBV28 to TRBJ2-1; the D call may be TRBD1 or TRBD2 (7 bases each). The source is a young woman in good health. The CDR3 is CASSPTWGRGGNEQFF. Written as DNA, the CDR3 is TGTGCCAGCAGCCCGACCTGGGGCAGGGGGGGCAATGAGCAGTTCTTC.